The clone carrying this TCR beta chain showed up just a few times. Its antigen is undetermined. This entry is derived from a study of T cells after yellow fever vaccination. Study-wide background: Fractions with few cells were prepared using SMART-Seq v4 Ultra Low Input.

Germline lookup yields CDR1 SQVTM and CDR2 ANQGSEA. Trimming at V came to 2 bases and at J to 8 bases, leaving 6 bases not matched to a gene. The CDR3 is 13 amino acids. Study results and limitations: After the booster, about 95% of CD4 and more than 85% of CD8 primary-response clones were re-detected.

From the 5' RACE reads, TCRdb called clonotypes with MiXCR, one entry per CDR3 protein. Among 340,000 or so distinct CDR3 sequences listed, around 13% were seen once. V is TRBV29-1 and J is TRBJ1-2; 9 nucleotides line up with TRBD1. The sequence came from a young man who received the YFV17D yellow fever vaccine. Source: CD4+ T cells sorted from PBMCs, taken 15 days after the yellow fever booster vaccination. The CDR3 reads CSVEILDRGGYTF. The CDR3 nucleotides are TGCAGCGTTGAAATTCTGGACAGGGGAGGCTACACCTTC.